This T cell receptor beta chain was sequenced in a study of blood T cell repertoires in COVID-19. At the level of the study: Samples came from the United States, Italy and Spain, spanning acute and convalescent COVID-19.

The CDR3 has 17 amino acids. The germline gives CDR1 SGHAT, CDR2 FQNNGV. After removal of 4 bases from V and 2 bases from J, the junction contained 10 bases not matched to a gene. Assay: immunoSEQ multiplex PCR; the TCRdb copy retains only in-frame clones and omits some. The table lists some 320,000 clones, roughly 86% of them singletons. The chain couples TRBV11-2 to TRBJ2-5; 10 bases are shared with TRBD2. Sequencing was performed on peripheral blood. The TCR sequence derives from a woman aged 25 to 39 with COVID-19, enrolled during active disease. The CDR3 loop is CASSSLRRTSGQETQYF. For the CDR3, the DNA is TGTGCCAGCAGCTCCCTAAGACGGACTAGCGGACAAGAGACCCAGTACTTC.